Listed here are 13 T cell receptor beta chains from one sample, sequenced in a study of blood T cell repertoires in COVID-19. Using immunoSEQ multiplex PCR, the repertoire was profiled, and TCRdb retains in-frame clones only, with some absent. The table includes about 250,000 clones, roughly 80% detected once. Sequenced: peripheral blood. These receptors all stem from a woman aged 60-75 years with active or convalescent COVID-19.

V is TRBV5-4 and J is TRBJ2-7; D call uncertain. CDR1 is SGHNT and CDR2 is YYREEE in the germline V gene (reference sequence). V lost 0 bases to trimming and J lost 0 bases, with 10 bases between them. The CDR3 runs 15 residues. The CDR3 DNA is TGTGCCAGCAGCTTGGAACCTCACTTCTCCTACGAGCAGTACGTC. Its translation is CASSLEPHFSYEQYV.

This rearrangement joins TRBV6-1 to TRBJ2-5, with D possibly matching TRBD2 (5 bases). From germline, CDR1 is MNHNS and CDR2 SASEGT. The CDR3 is made up of 11 amino acids. Trimming cost V 8 bases and J 4 bases, with 8 bases left between them. The CDR3, as DNA: TGTGCCAGCCGGGCGGGAGAGACCCAGTACTTC. It codes for CASRAGETQYF.

The chain is built from TRBV5-1 and TRBJ2-5, with TRBD2 matching over 11 bases. CDR3 length: 17 amino acids. CDR1 SGHRS and CDR2 YFSETQ come from the germline V gene. Trimming removed 1 base from V and 5 bases from J; junction bases left unmatched: 10. The CDR3 is CASSLTLAGGSGETQYF. CDR3 coding DNA: TGCGCCAGCAGCTTGACCCTAGCGGGGGGCTCCGGGGAGACCCAGTACTTC. Combining the CDR3 with reference TRBV5-1 and TRBJ2-5 gives the whole variable domain KAGVTQTPRYLIKTRGQQVTLSCSPISGHRSVSWYQQTPGQGLQFLFEYFSETQRNKGNFPGRFSGRQFSNSRSEMNVSTLELGDSALYLCASSLTLAGGSGETQYFGPGTRLLVL.

The chain joins TRBV30 to TRBJ2-7; possibly TRBD2 for D (5 bases). The CDR3 contains 12 residues. V lost 6 bases to trimming and J lost 3 bases, with 12 bases between them. Germline V gene data show CDR1 as GTSNPN and CDR2 as SVGIG (reference sequence). In DNA form, the CDR3 reads TGTGCCTGTCGGGATCAATACTACGAGCAGTACTTC. Its translation is CACRDQYYEQYF.

The V call is TRBV5-8, the J call TRBJ2-7; no reliable D call. CDR1 is SGHTS and CDR2 is YDEGEE in the germline V gene. The CDR3 runs 17 residues. V gave up 2 bases and J gave up 6 bases, with 24 bases separating them. CDR3 sequence: CASSFRISDDAPGEQYV. In DNA, the CDR3 is TGTGCCAGCAGCTTTAGGATTAGTGATGACGCACCGGGCGAGCAGTACGTC.

In its sample, this clone was seen once. The J gene is TRBJ2-2, the V gene TRBV10-3; 10 nucleotides match TRBD1. V trimming: 2 bases; J trimming: 3 bases; junction bases outside the gene matches: 0. Germline lookup yields CDR1 ENHRY and CDR2 SYGVKD. The CDR3 is 15 amino acids. In nucleotides, the CDR3 is TGTGCCATCAGTGAGGGGACAGGGGACACCGGGGAGCTGTTTTTT. Its protein product is CAISEGTGDTGELFF.

The V gene is TRBV28, the J gene TRBJ2-1, with 11 bases identical to TRBD2. This CDR3 comprises 15 residues. Unmatched junction bases numbered 3, after V lost 6 bases and J lost 2 bases. Germline lookup yields CDR1 MDHEN and CDR2 SYDVKM. The CDR3 sequence is CASRVAGGPYNEQFF. The CDR3 nucleotides are TGTGCCAGCAGAGTAGCGGGAGGGCCCTACAATGAGCAGTTCTTC.

This clone was seen only once. The chain has TRBV5-1 and TRBJ2-2; D gene ambiguous. Between the trimmed V and J ends, which lost 4 bases and 0 bases, there was a span of 10 bases. The CDR3 runs 15 residues. Germline lookup yields CDR1 SGHRS and CDR2 YFSETQ. The CDR3 loop reads CASSPLLTNTGELFF. The CDR3 coding sequence is TGCGCCAGCAGCCCCCTTCTAACGAACACCGGGGAGCTGTTTTTT.

V is TRBV15 and J is TRBJ1-1; D unresolved. From germline, CDR1 is LNHNV and CDR2 YYDKDF (reference sequence). The CDR3 spans 15 residues. V gave up 5 bases and J gave up 3 bases, with 16 bases separating them. The CDR3, as DNA: TGTGCCACCAGCCCGTCCCGGCGGGCGGACACTGAAGCTTTCTTT. This codes for CATSPSRRADTEAFF.

In its sample, this clone was seen a few times. J is TRBJ1-5 and V is TRBV28; D is ambiguous. The V end was cut by 7 bases, the J end by 2 bases, with 6 bases between. CDR1 and CDR2 from the germline V gene are MDHEN and SYDVKM. The CDR3 runs 12 residues. In nucleotides, the CDR3 is TGTGCCAGCATTTCAGGCAATCAGCCCCAGCATTTT. This sequence encodes CASISGNQPQHF.

The chain employs TRBV3-1 (or the pseudogene TRBV3-2) and TRBJ1-1; TRBD1 aligns across 9 bases. There are 15 residues in the CDR3. V gave up 2 bases and J gave up 10 bases; unmatched junction bases: 11. CDR1 LGHDT and CDR2 YNNKEL come from the germline V gene (reference sequence). The CDR3 protein is CASSQRRGQGMGAFF. DNA of the CDR3: TGTGCCAGCAGCCAACGCCGGGGACAGGGCATGGGAGCTTTCTTT.

The chain links TRBV5-6 to TRBJ2-1, with 9 positions matching TRBD2. CDR1 is SGHDT and CDR2 is YYEEEE in the germline V gene. V lost 6 bases and J lost 0; bases outside the gene matches: 13. The CDR3 totals 18 residues. CDR3 coding DNA: TGTGCCAGCACCCTATCTAGCGGGATACCCCTCTCCTACAATGAGCAGTTCTTC. Its protein is CASTLSSGIPLSYNEQFF.

The J gene is TRBJ1-2, the V gene TRBV6-5; D is perhaps TRBD1 (5 bases). The V end was cut by 6 bases, the J end by 5 bases, with 13 bases between. The length of the CDR3 is 13 residues. From germline, CDR1 is MNHEY and CDR2 SVGAGI. The CDR3 protein is CASSTGGEYGYTF. The CDR3 nucleotides read TGTGCCAGCAGCACCGGGGGAGAATATGGCTACACCTTC.